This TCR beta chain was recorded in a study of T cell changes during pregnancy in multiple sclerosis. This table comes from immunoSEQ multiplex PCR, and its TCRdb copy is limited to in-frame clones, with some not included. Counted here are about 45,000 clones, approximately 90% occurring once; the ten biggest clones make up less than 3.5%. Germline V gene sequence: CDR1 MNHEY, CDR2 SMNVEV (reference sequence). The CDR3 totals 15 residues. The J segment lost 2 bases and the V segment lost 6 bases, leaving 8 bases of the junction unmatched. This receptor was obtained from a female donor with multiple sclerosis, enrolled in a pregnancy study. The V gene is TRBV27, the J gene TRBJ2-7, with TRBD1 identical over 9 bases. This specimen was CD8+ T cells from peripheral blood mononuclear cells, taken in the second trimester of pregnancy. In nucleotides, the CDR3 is TGTGCCAGCAGCCCCGGGACAGGGAGGCCCTACGAGCAGTACTTC. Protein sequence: CASSPGTGRPYEQYF.